Below, 2 T cell receptor beta chains from the same sample are listed, as sequenced in a study of blood T cells in healthy people across ages. Sample-barcoded 5' priming and a J-beta primer mix drove a second PCR of roughly 7 to 11 cycles. TCRdb called the 5' RACE reads again in MiXCR, with one record for every CDR3 protein. The sample carries some 1.7 million distinct CDR3 sequences, under 30% recorded once. Material for sequencing was blood. These receptors were taken from a woman aged 25-40 years in good health.

This chain links TRBV12-3 or TRBV12-4 with TRBJ2-2; D is undetermined. The CDR3 totals 15 residues. V shed 5 bases and J shed 1 base, with 11 bases lying between them. CDR3 nucleotide sequence: TGTGCCAGCAGTCTGAGAGTTGAGAACACCGGGGAGCTGTTTTTT. Protein: CASSLRVENTGELFF.

This clonotype was picked up a small number of times. The chain recombines TRBV3-1 with TRBJ1-5; D is undetermined. CDR1 and CDR2 from the germline V gene are LGHDT and YNNKEL (reference sequence). Trimming removed 4 bases from V and 3 bases from J, with 10 bases in between. The CDR3 consists of 14 residues. The CDR3 loop reads CASSPAVSNQPQHF. Here the CDR3 DNA reads TGTGCCAGCAGCCCAGCGGTTTCCAATCAGCCCCAGCATTTT.